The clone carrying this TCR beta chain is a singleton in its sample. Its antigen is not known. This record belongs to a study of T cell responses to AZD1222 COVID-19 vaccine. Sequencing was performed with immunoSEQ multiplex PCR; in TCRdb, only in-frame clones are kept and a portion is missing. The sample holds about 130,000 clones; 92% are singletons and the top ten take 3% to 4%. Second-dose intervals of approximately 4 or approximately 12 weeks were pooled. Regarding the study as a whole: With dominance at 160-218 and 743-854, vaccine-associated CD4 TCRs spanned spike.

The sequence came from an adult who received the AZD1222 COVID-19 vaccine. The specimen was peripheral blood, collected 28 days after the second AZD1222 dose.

CDR3 sequence reads: CASSSTGGSSYEQYF. The CDR3, as DNA: TGTGCCAGCAGTTCGACAGGAGGTAGCTCCTACGAGCAGTACTTC. The rearrangement links TRBV28 to TRBJ2-7; tentatively, D is TRBD1 (6 bases). Germline V lookup: CDR1 MDHEN, CDR2 SYDVKM. The CDR3 consists of 15 residues. V lost 4 bases to trimming and J lost 0 bases, with 13 bases between them.